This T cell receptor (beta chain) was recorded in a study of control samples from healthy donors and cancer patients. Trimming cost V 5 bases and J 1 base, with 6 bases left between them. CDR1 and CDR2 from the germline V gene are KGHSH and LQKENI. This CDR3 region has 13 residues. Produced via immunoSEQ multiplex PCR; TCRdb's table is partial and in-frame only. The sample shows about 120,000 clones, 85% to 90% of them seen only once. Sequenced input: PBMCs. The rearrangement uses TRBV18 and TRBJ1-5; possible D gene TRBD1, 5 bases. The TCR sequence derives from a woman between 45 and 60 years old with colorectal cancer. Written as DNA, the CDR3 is TGTGCCAGCTCAGGGGACAGCAATCAGCCCCAGCATTTT. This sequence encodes CASSGDSNQPQHF.